This T cell receptor beta chain comes out of a study of T-cell reconstitution after alpha-beta-depleted transplantation in children. This CDR3 comprises 14 residues. Losses at the gene ends were 8 bases for V and 8 bases for J; bases not matched to a gene: 11. Using unique molecular identifiers, the investigators prepared the TCRbeta library. TCRdb independently ran MiXCR on the PCR reads; one entry per CDR3 protein. The sample carries approximately 640,000 distinct CDR3 sequences, around a sixth recorded once. The chain couples TRBV12-3 or TRBV12-4 to TRBJ2-1; 8 nucleotides align to TRBD2. The source of this sequence is a human donor who donated a stem cell graft to a child with acute myeloid leukemia. This specimen was PBMCs from the stem cell graft donor, taken from the stem cell graft. The chain's CDR3 is CASGPRGGTDEQFF. CDR3 nucleotides: TGTGCCAGCGGACCCCGGGGGGGTACGGATGAGCAGTTCTTC.